Listed below are T cell receptor beta chains from one sample, sequenced in a study of CD8 T cells in Susac syndrome. TCRdb processed the immunoSEQ multiplex PCR reads anew with MiXCR; each CDR3 protein has one entry. Of some 180,000 distinct CDR3 sequences in the sample, around 94% were seen once. The sequenced sample was CD4+ T cells from PBMCs. These receptors came from a human donor with Susac syndrome. The CDR3 runs from the conserved cysteine through the conserved F or W. Expanded clones get a size class; other rows say once, few or many, or leave the size out.

>once|TRBV29-1|TRBJ1-4
CSVSQSDPVAGIEKLFF
>-|TRBV7-2|TRBJ2-7
CASSLRTSGSSYEQYF
>once|TRBV20-1|TRBJ2-1
CSARLGTSGKDEQFF
>-|TRBV6-5|TRBJ1-3
CASSYRARQGPGNTIYF
>-|TRBV15|TRBJ1-4
CATSRGRNEKLFF
>-|TRBV19|TRBJ1-1
CASSPRDGEAFF
>once|TRBV20-1|TRBJ2-5
CSARGGGGAEETQYF
>once|TRBV12-3/TRBV12-4|TRBJ1-1
CASSLGENTGAFF
>-|TRBV25-1|TRBJ1-5
CASGHGHSNQPQHF
>-|TRBV29-1|TRBJ1-4
CSAAGANEKLFF
>-|TRBV20-1|TRBJ2-7
CSASVDQTWKQYF
>-|TRBV5-1|TRBJ1-6
CASSPGTELSPLHF
>once|TRBV12-3/TRBV12-4|TRBJ2-1
CASSLMVSGRYTYNEQFF
>-|TRBV20-1|TRBJ2-1
CSARDLRHRGNEQFF
>-|TRBV3-1|TRBJ2-5
CASSPRGGERPRKETQYF
>-|TRBV12-3/TRBV12-4|TRBJ1-6
CASSLLAEQPLHF
>-|TRBV18|TRBJ2-5
CASSPSPGTGAEEETQYF
>-|TRBV20-1|TRBJ2-1
CSASRGEFRSEQFF
>-|TRBV29-1|TRBJ2-2
CSVWGRDNTGELFF
>-|TRBV19|TRBJ2-2
CASGGGWDTGELFF
>-|TRBV30|TRBJ2-7
CAGWTVVPYEQYF
>-|TRBV20-1|TRBJ1-1
CSARRPDIMNTEAFF
>-|TRBV18|TRBJ1-5
CASSPGLDQPQHF
>-|TRBV6-2/TRBV6-3|TRBJ2-7
CASSRQAISYEQYF
>-|TRBV7-9|TRBJ2-1
CASSWVSSTGHRGEQFF
>-|TRBV11-2|TRBJ2-1
CASSGTKAYNEQFF
>-|TRBV4-1|TRBJ2-1
CASSHGTSVYNEQFF
>-|TRBV4-3|TRBJ1-5
CASSQVAGSNQPQHF
>-|TRBV29-1|TRBJ1-2
CSVESGDGYTF
>once|TRBV20-1|TRBJ2-1
CSARSAAGTGNEQFF
>-|TRBV18|TRBJ2-5
CASSPPPGAGETQYF
>few|TRBV28|TRBJ2-7
CASRRPGYLYEQYF
>-|TRBV4-2|TRBJ2-3
CASSQDATRGFGDTQYF
>-|TRBV20-1|TRBJ2-3
CSARDPRGWGTDTQYF
>-|TRBV29-1|TRBJ2-1
CSVEGQDAGNEQFF
>-|TRBV19|TRBJ1-1
CASSPTPAGSEAFF
>-|TRBV28|TRBJ1-4
CASRLQGTNEKLFF
>-|TRBV7-9|TRBJ2-7
CASSQRTGAGYEQYF
>-|TRBV5-1|TRBJ2-2
CASSSLGELFF
>few|TRBV7-8|TRBJ2-3
CASSLITDTQYF
>-|TRBV20-1|TRBJ2-5
CSATHSYVGQETQYF
>-|TRBV12-3/TRBV12-4|TRBJ1-1
CASSLFGEAFF
>-|TRBV4-3|TRBJ2-7
CASSQGQGQDYEQYF
>once|TRBV7-9|TRBJ1-4
CASSGRVEKLFF
>-|TRBV20-1|TRBJ2-5
CSAYGTAQETQYF
>-|TRBV30|TRBJ2-7
CAGRVWDSGTYEQYF
>once|TRBV18|TRBJ1-5
CASSPEGGRGNQPQHF
>-|TRBV30|TRBJ1-4
CAWSVSGAGNEKLFF
>once|TRBV6-6|TRBJ2-7
CASSYSRRDEQYF
>-|TRBV20-1|TRBJ2-1
CSARDRLNLIHEQFF
>-|TRBV5-1|TRBJ2-3
CASSPRTSGVTDTQYF
>-|TRBV12-5|TRBJ2-2
CASGLEAPGAGELFF
>once|TRBV2|TRBJ2-5
CASSGPGETQYF